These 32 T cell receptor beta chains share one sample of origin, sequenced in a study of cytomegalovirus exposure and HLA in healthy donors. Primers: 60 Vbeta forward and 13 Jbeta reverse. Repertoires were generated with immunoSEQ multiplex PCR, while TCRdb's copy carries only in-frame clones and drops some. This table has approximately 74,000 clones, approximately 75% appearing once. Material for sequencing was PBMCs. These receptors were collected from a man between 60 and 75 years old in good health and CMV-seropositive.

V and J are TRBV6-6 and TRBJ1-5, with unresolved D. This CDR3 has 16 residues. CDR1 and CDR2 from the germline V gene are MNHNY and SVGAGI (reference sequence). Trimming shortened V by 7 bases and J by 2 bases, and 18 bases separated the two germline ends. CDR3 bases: TGTGCCAGCATTAATGGCGTCGGGTTGCGCAATCAGCCCCAGCATTTT. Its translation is CASINGVGLRNQPQHF.

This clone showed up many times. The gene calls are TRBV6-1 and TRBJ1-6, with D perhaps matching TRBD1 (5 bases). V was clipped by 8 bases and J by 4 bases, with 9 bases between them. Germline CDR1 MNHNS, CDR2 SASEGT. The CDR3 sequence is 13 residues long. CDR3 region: CASGDWYNSPLHF. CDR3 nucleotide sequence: TGTGCCAGCGGGGACTGGTATAATTCACCCCTCCACTTT.

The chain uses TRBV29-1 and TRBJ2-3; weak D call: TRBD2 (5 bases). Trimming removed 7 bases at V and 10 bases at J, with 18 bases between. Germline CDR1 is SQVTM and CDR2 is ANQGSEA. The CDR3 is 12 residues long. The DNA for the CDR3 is TGCAGCGCCGTGATAGCGCGAACGGCGCAGTATTTT. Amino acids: CSAVIARTAQYF.

CDR3 sequence (DNA): TGTGCCAGCTCGCGTGGGACAGGGGGAACTGAAGCTTTCTTT. As protein: CASSRGTGGTEAFF. This chain links TRBV18 with TRBJ1-1; 11 bases are shared with TRBD1. With V trimmed by 6 bases and J by 5 bases, 5 bases remained unmatched. Germline V gene sequence: CDR1 KGHSH, CDR2 LQKENI. This CDR3 comprises 14 residues.

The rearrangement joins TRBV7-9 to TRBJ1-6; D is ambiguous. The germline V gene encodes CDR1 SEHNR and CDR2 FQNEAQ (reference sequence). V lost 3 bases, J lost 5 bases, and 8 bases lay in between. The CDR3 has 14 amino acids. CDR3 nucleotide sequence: TGTGCCAGCAGCTTGTATACTAATAATTCACCCCTCCACTTT. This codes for CASSLYTNNSPLHF.

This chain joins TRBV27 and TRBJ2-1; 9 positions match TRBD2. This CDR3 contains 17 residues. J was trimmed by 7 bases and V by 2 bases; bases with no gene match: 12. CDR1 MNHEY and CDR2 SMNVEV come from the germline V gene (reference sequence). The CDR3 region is CASSLGARAGGGNEQFF. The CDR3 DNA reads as TGTGCCAGCAGTTTAGGGGCACGGGCGGGGGGGGGAAATGAGCAGTTCTTC.

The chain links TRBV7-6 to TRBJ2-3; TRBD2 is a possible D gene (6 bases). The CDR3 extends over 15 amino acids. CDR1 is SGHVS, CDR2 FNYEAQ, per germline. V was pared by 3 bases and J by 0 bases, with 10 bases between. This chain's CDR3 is CASSLDYGSTDTQYF. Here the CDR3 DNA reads TGTGCCAGCAGCTTGGACTACGGTAGCACAGATACGCAGTATTTT.

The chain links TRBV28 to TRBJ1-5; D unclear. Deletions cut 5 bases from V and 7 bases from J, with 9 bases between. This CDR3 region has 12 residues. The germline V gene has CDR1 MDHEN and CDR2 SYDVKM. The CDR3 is CASSLFGQPQHF. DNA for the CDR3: TGTGCCAGCAGTCTATTTGGCCAGCCCCAGCATTTT.

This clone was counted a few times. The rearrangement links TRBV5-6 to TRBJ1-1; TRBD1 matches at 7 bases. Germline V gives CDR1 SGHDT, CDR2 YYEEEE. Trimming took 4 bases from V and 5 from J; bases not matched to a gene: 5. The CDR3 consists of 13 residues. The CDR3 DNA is TGTGCCAGCAGCCGCAGGGGGACGACTGAAGCTTTCTTT. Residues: CASSRRGTTEAFF.

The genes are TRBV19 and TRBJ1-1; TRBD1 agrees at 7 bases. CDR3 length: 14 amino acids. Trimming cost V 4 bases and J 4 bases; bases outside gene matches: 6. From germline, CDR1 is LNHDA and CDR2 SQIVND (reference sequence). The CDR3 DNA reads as TGTGCCAGTAGTACTACAGGGGAGGCCACTGAAGCTTTCTTT. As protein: CASSTTGEATEAFF.

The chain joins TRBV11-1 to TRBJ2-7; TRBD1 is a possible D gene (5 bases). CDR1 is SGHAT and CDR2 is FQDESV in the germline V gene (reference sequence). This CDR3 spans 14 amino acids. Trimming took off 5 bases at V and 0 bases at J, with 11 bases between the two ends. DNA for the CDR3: TGTGCCAGCAGCCAATTCGACAGCTCCTACGAGCAGTACTTC. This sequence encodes CASSQFDSSYEQYF.

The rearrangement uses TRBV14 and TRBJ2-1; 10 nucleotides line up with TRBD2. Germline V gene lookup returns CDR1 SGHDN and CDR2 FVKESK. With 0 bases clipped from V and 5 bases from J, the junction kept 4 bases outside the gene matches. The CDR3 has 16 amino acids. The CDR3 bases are TGTGCCAGCAGCCAAGATTCTAGCGGGGGCCACAATGAGCAGTTCTTC. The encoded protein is CASSQDSSGGHNEQFF.

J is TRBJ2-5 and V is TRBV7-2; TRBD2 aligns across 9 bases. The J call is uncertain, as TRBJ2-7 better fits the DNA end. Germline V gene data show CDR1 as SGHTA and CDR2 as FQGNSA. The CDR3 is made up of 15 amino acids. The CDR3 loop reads CASSLGREGAYEQYF. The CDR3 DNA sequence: TGTGCCAGCAGCTTAGGGCGGGAGGGGGCCTACGAGCAGTACTTC.

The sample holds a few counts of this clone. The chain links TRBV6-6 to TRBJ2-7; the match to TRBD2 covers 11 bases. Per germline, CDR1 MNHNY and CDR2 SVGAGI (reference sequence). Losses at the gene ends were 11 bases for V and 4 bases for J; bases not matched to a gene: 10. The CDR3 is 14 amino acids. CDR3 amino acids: CAASRWTSGYEQYF. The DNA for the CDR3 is TGTGCCGCCTCTAGGTGGACTAGCGGGTACGAGCAGTACTTC.

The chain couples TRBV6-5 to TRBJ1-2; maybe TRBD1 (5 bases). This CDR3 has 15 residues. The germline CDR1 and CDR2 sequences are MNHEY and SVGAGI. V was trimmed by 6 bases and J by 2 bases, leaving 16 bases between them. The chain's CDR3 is CASRRSGGKNYGYTF. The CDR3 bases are TGTGCCAGCAGGAGGAGTGGGGGGAAAAACTATGGCTACACCTTC.

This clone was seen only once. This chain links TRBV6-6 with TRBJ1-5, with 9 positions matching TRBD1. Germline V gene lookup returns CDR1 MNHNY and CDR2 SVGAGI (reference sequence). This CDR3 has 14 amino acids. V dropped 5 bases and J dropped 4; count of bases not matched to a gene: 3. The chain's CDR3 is CASSMDRGNQPQHF. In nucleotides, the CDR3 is TGTGCCAGCAGTATGGACAGGGGTAATCAGCCCCAGCATTTT.

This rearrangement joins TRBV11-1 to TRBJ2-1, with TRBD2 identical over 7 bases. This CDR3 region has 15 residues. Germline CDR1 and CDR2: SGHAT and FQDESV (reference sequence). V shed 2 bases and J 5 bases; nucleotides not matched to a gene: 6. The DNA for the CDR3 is TGTGCCAGCAGCTTAATTAGCGGGTTAAACAATGAGCAGTTCTTC. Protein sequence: CASSLISGLNNEQFF.

This chain's CDR3 is CASSPKRSSGNTIYF. In nucleotides, the CDR3 is TGTGCCAGCAGTCCCAAGAGGTCCTCTGGAAACACCATATATTTT. This chain connects TRBV6-5 to TRBJ1-3; no clear D gene. Germline values: CDR1 MNHEY, CDR2 SVGAGI. The CDR3 contains 15 residues. Trimming cost V 5 bases and J 0 bases, with 11 bases left between them.

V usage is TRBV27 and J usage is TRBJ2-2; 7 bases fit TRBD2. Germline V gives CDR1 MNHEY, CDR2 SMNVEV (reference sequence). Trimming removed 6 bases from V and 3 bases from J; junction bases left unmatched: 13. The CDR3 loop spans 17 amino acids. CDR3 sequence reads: CASSPGRGVRDTGELFF. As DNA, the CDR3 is TGTGCCAGCAGCCCGGGACGGGGGGTTCGGGACACCGGGGAGCTGTTTTTT.

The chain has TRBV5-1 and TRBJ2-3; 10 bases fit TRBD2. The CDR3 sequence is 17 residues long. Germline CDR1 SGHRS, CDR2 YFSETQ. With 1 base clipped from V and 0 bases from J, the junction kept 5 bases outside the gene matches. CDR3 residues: CASSLTSGVTSTDTQYF. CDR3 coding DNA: TGCGCCAGCAGCTTGACTAGCGGGGTTACTAGCACAGATACGCAGTATTTT. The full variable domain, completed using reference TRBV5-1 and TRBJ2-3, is KAGVTQTPRYLIKTRGQQVTLSCSPISGHRSVSWYQQTPGQGLQFLFEYFSETQRNKGNFPGRFSGRQFSNSRSEMNVSTLELGDSALYLCASSLTSGVTSTDTQYFGPGTRLTVL.

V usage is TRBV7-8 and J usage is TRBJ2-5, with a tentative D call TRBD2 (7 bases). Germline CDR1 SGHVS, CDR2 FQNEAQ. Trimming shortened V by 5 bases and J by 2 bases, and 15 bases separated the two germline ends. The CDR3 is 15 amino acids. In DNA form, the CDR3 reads TGTGCCAGCAGCGAAGGGGGGGTAAATCAAGAGACCCAGTACTTC. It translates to CASSEGGVNQETQYF.

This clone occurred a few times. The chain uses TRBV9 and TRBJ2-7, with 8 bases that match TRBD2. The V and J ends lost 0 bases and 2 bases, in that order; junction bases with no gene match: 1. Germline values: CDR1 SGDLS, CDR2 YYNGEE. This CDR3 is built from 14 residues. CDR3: CASSVGGLAYEQYF. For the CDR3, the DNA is TGTGCCAGCAGCGTAGGGGGACTAGCCTACGAGCAGTACTTC.

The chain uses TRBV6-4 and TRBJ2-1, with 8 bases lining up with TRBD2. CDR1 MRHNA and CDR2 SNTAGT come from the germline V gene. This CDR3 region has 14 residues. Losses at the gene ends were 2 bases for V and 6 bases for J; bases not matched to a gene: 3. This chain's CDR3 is CASSDDSGANEQFF. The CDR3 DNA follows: TGTGCCAGCAGTGACGATAGCGGGGCCAATGAGCAGTTCTTC.

The CDR3 bases are TGTGCCAGCAGTTCCCTAGGACTAGCGGCCTACGAGCAGTACTTC. It encodes CASSSLGLAAYEQYF. The chain employs TRBV27 and TRBJ2-7; 10 bases line up with TRBD2. Trimming removed 4 bases from V and 2 bases from J; junction bases left unmatched: 5. The CDR3 extends over 15 amino acids. The germline gives CDR1 MNHEY, CDR2 SMNVEV (reference sequence).

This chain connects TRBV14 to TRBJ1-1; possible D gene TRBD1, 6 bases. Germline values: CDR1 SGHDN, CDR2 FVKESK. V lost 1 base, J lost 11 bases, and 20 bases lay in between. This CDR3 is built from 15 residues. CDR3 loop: CASSQGGPFHPGAFF. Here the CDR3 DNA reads TGTGCCAGCAGCCAAGGGGGGCCGTTTCATCCTGGCGCTTTCTTT.

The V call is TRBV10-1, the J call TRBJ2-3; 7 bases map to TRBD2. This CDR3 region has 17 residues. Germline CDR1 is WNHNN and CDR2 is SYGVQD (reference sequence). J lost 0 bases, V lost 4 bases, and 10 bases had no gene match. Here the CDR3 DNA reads TGCGCCAGCAGTGGGTCGAGGACTAGAAGGAGCACAGATACGCAGTATTTT. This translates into CASSGSRTRRSTDTQYF.

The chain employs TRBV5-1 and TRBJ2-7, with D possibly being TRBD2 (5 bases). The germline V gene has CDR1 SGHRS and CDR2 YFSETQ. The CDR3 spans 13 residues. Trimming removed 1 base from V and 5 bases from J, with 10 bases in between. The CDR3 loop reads CASSLLGVHEQYF. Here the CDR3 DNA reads TGCGCCAGCAGCTTGCTCGGGGTCCACGAGCAGTACTTC. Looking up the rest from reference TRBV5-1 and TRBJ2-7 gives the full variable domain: KAGVTQTPRYLIKTRGQQVTLSCSPISGHRSVSWYQQTPGQGLQFLFEYFSETQRNKGNFPGRFSGRQFSNSRSEMNVSTLELGDSALYLCASSLLGVHEQYFGPGTRLTVT.

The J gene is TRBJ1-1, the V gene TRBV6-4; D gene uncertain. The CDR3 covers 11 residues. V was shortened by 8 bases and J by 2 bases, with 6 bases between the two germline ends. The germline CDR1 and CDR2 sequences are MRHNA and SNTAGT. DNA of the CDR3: TGTGCCAGCCGCAGTAACACTGAAGCTTTCTTT. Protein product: CASRSNTEAFF.

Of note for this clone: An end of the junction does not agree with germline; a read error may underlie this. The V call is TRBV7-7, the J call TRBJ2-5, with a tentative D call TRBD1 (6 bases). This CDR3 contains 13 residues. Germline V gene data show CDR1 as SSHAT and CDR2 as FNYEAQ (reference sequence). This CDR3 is CASSLGAEETQYF. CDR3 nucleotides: TGTGCTAGCAGCTTGGGGGCGGAGGAGACCCAGTACTTC.

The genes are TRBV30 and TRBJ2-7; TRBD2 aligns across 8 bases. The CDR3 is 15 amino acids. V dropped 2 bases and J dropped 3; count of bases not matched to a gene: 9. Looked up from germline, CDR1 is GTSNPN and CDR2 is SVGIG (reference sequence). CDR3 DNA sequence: TGTGCCTGGAGTTACCTACGGGAGGGAGTCTACGAGCAGTACTTC. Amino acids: CAWSYLREGVYEQYF. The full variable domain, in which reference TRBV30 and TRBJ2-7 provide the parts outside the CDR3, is SQTIHQWPATLVQPVGSPLSLECTVEGTSNPNLYWYRQAAGRGLQLLFYSVGIGQISSEVPQNLSASRPQDRQFILSSKKLLLSDSGFYLCAWSYLREGVYEQYFGPGTRLTVT.

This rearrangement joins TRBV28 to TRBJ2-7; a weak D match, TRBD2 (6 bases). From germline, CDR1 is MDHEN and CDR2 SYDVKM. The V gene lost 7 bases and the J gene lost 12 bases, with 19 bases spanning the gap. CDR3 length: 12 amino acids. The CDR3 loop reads CASTKGLLGVYF. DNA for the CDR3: TGTGCCAGCACCAAGGGACTTCTCGGGGTGTACTTC.

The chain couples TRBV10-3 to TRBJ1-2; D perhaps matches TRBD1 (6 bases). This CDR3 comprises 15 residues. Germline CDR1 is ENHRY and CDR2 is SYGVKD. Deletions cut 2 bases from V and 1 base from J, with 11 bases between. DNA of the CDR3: TGTGCCATCAGTGAGCCCGGGACACTTAACTATGGCTACACCTTC. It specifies CAISEPGTLNYGYTF.